The TCR beta chain under discussion was sequenced for a study of neurological immune-mediated disorders. Deletions cut 1 base from V and 8 bases from J, with 7 bases between. Per germline, CDR1 SGHRS and CDR2 YFSETQ. This CDR3 is built from 12 residues. There are many counts of this clonotype. Time point meaning: longitudinal time-point 1 (baseline). TCRdb recomputed calls from the 5' RACE reads with MiXCR, one row per CDR3 protein. The table includes about 49,000 distinct CDR3 sequences, approximately 11% detected once. This receptor was obtained from a middle-aged woman in good health. The sequencing input was PBMCs. V and J are TRBV5-1 and TRBJ2-1; D not resolved. In nucleotides, the CDR3 is TGCGCCAGCAGCTTGACTCCCGATGAGCAGTTCTTC. It yields the protein CASSLTPDEQFF.